One sample yielded the 32 T cell receptor beta chains listed below, sequenced in a study of T cells in Graves' hyperthyroidism and ophthalmopathy. Amplification targeted TCR beta CDR3 regions from RNA transcripts. Using the HTBI primer set, a first-round RT-PCR was run on the TCR CDR3. Using its own MiXCR run on the multiplex PCR reads, TCRdb lists one record per CDR3 protein. This sample has approximately 640,000 distinct CDR3 sequences, with roughly 15% found just once. The sequenced sample consisted of blood. Source of these receptors: a young woman with Graves' hyperthyroidism.

The chain recombines TRBV9 with TRBJ2-1; maybe TRBD2 (5 bases). Germline V gene sequence: CDR1 SGDLS, CDR2 YYNGEE. There are 14 residues in the CDR3. V lost 5 bases and J 7 bases, leaving 16 bases between the germline ends. The CDR3 region is CASRRASPENEQFF. The CDR3 DNA is TGTGCCAGCAGGCGGGCCTCACCGGAAAATGAGCAGTTCTTC.

This clonotype occurred a few times. The chain is built from TRBV4-1 and TRBJ2-3; D may be TRBD1 or TRBD2 (5 bases each). Deletions cut 1 base from V and 5 bases from J, with 10 bases between. The CDR3 contains 14 residues. Germline CDR1 MGHRA, CDR2 YSYEKL. CDR3 protein: CASSQGGAIDTQYF. The CDR3, as DNA: TGCGCCAGCAGCCAAGGAGGGGCAATAGATACGCAGTATTTT.

This clonotype was detected only a few times. The chain employs TRBV5-5 and TRBJ2-1; D is possibly TRBD1 (6 bases). The CDR3 length is 15 residues. Per germline, CDR1 SGHKS and CDR2 YYEKEE (reference sequence). V was shortened by 2 bases and J by 4 bases, with 13 bases between the two germline ends. The CDR3: CASSFTGTGYNEQFF. CDR3 DNA sequence: TGTGCCAGCAGCTTTACAGGGACGGGTTACAATGAGCAGTTCTTC.

The rearrangement links TRBV12-3 or TRBV12-4 to TRBJ2-7; D call uncertain. V lost 3 bases and J lost 3, with 12 bases in between. This CDR3 contains 14 residues. The DNA of the CDR3 is TGTGCCAGCAGTTTGGGTCAGTTTATCTACGAGCAGTACTTC. Translation gives CASSLGQFIYEQYF.

This clonotype was seen many times. The CDR3 DNA follows: TGTGCCAGCAGTCTAGCGGGAGGGCCATCAGAGACCCAGTACTTC. This sequence encodes CASSLAGGPSETQYF. V gene TRBV28 combines with J gene TRBJ2-5; 12 positions agree with TRBD2. Trimming cost V 5 bases and J 4 bases; bases outside gene matches: 5. CDR3 size: 15 residues. Germline-derived CDR1 and CDR2 are MDHEN and SYDVKM.

As for this clonotype: This may arise from a read error, as a much more abundant clone is one base away. The chain carries TRBV27 and TRBJ2-7; D is tentatively TRBD1 or TRBD2 (5 bases each). This CDR3 comprises 18 residues. Trimming took off 1 base at V and 0 bases at J, with 19 bases between the two ends. Germline V lookup: CDR1 MNHEY, CDR2 SMNVEV (reference sequence). The DNA for the CDR3 is TGTGCCAGCAGTTTATTCCCGCGGGCGGCAGGGAGCTCCTACGAGCAGTACTTC. This sequence encodes CASSLFPRAAGSSYEQYF.

This clonotype was picked up many times. The chain combines TRBV13 with TRBJ2-3; the D is unclear. The CDR3 extends over 13 amino acids. Germline V gene lookup returns CDR1 PRHDT and CDR2 FYEKMQ (reference sequence). Between the trimmed V and J ends, which lost 5 bases and 4 bases, there was a span of 10 bases. CDR3 DNA: TGTGCCAGCAGCCCTATATCGGCAGATACGCAGTATTTT. It yields the protein CASSPISADTQYF.

V usage is TRBV9 and J usage is TRBJ2-1; D is undetermined. Per germline, CDR1 SGDLS and CDR2 YYNGEE. The CDR3 consists of 12 residues. V lost 2 bases to trimming and J lost 6 bases, with 6 bases between them. The DNA of the CDR3 is TGTGCCAGCAGCGTGGTAATCAATGAGCAGTTCTTC. Its translation is CASSVVINEQFF.

The sample holds many counts of this clonotype. The J gene is TRBJ1-6, the V gene TRBV28; 7 nucleotides line up with TRBD1. The germline gives CDR1 MDHEN, CDR2 SYDVKM. The CDR3 spans 15 residues. The V gene end was trimmed by 7 bases and the J gene end by 6 bases; junction bases not matched to a gene: 9. The CDR3 is CASTPGQRVNSPLHF. CDR3 in DNA: TGTGCCAGCACCCCGGGACAGCGTGTTAATTCACCCCTCCACTTT.

V gene TRBV5-4 combines with J gene TRBJ2-2, with TRBD2 identical over 13 bases. The CDR3 spans 16 residues. With 4 bases clipped from V and 9 bases from J, the junction kept 9 bases outside the gene matches. Per the germline V gene, CDR1 is SGHNT and CDR2 is YYREEE (reference sequence). CDR3 sequence reads: CASSPRTSGRSRELFF. The CDR3 DNA reads as TGTGCCAGCAGCCCACGGACTAGCGGGAGATCCAGGGAGCTGTTTTTT.

J is TRBJ2-5 and V is TRBV13; D gene ambiguous. V was cut by 2 bases and J by 9 bases, with 19 bases left in between. From germline, CDR1 is PRHDT and CDR2 FYEKMQ (reference sequence). This CDR3 contains 15 residues. CDR3 coding DNA: TGTGCCAGCAGCTTATTGTCGTTCCCGCCCCTCCCCCAGTACTTC. This sequence encodes CASSLLSFPPLPQYF.

With respect to this clonotype: A read error is possible here, since a much larger clone lies one base away. This chain links TRBV27 with TRBJ2-1; 10 nucleotides align to TRBD2. The trim removed 3 bases at V and 8 bases at J, leaving 7 bases unmatched. This CDR3 is built from 15 residues. The germline V gene encodes CDR1 MNHEY and CDR2 SMNVEV (reference sequence). CDR3 in amino acids: CASSFSAGGSYEQFF. The CDR3 DNA reads TGTGCCAGCAGTTTTTCAGCGGGAGGGTCGTATGAGCAGTTCTTC.

This clonotype was observed many times. The rearrangement joins TRBV2 to TRBJ2-5; maybe TRBD1 (6 bases). This CDR3 has 12 residues. Germline V CDR1 and CDR2: SNHLY, FYNNEI. V dropped 3 bases and J dropped 5 bases, with 7 bases sitting between them. The CDR3: CASSDRGETQYF. The CDR3, as DNA: TGTGCCAGCAGTGACAGGGGCGAGACCCAGTACTTC.

Many counts were recorded for this clonotype. The rearrangement uses TRBV2 and TRBJ2-2, with TRBD2 matching over 9 bases. Per the germline V gene, CDR1 is SNHLY and CDR2 is FYNNEI. J gave up 8 bases and V 5 bases, and 9 bases lay outside the gene matches. There are 15 residues in the CDR3. CDR3 in amino acids: CASSSGAGGTGELFF. The CDR3 bases are TGTGCCAGCAGTTCCGGAGCGGGAGGAACGGGGGAGCTGTTTTTT.

This chain connects TRBV29-1 to TRBJ2-5; D call uncertain. The CDR3 length is 12 residues. CDR1 is SQVTM, CDR2 ANQGSEA, per germline. The V and J ends lost 8 bases and 2 bases respectively, with 12 bases between them. The CDR3 sequence: CSSWTRQETQYF. Written as DNA, the CDR3 is TGCAGCTCCTGGACCCGGCAAGAGACCCAGTACTTC.

The chain recombines TRBV7-6 with TRBJ2-7, with a weak D call TRBD1 (6 bases). The CDR3 length is 13 residues. Trimming stripped 3 bases from V and 4 bases from J, with 10 bases between. CDR1 SGHVS and CDR2 FNYEAQ come from the germline V gene. In nucleotides, the CDR3 is TGTGCCAGCAGCTTGAATCAGGGGTACGAGCAGTACTTC. Residues: CASSLNQGYEQYF.

This clonotype showed up just a few times. V gene TRBV2 combines with J gene TRBJ2-7; D gene uncertain. The V and J ends lost 2 bases and 0 bases respectively, with 5 bases between them. From germline, CDR1 is SNHLY and CDR2 FYNNEI. This CDR3 region has 13 residues. The DNA for the CDR3 is TGTGCCAGCAGTGAATATACCTCCTACGAGCAGTACTTC. This translates into CASSEYTSYEQYF. Using reference TRBV2 and TRBJ2-7 for the parts outside the CDR3, the full variable domain is EPEVTQTPSHQVTQMGQEVILRCVPISNHLYFYWYRQILGQKVEFLVSFYNNEISEKSEIFDDQFSVERPDGSNFTLKIRSTKLEDSAMYFCASSEYTSYEQYFGPGTRLTVT.

This clonotype was seen a few times. The chain carries TRBV19 and TRBJ2-7; perhaps TRBD2 as D (5 bases). Trimming removed 8 bases from V and 5 bases from J, with 10 bases in between. CDR1 and CDR2 (germline): LNHDA, SQIVND (reference sequence). CDR3 length: 11 residues. CDR3 nucleotides: TGTGCCAGTGGAAGCGGCGACGAGCAGTACTTC. This gives the protein CASGSGDEQYF.

At least ten counts were recorded for this clonotype. V usage is TRBV28 and J usage is TRBJ2-5; 9 nucleotides match TRBD2. The V and J ends lost 3 bases and 4 bases, in that order; junction bases with no gene match: 6. The length of the CDR3 is 15 residues. Germline V lookup: CDR1 MDHEN, CDR2 SYDVKM. CDR3 region: CASSFSGSEVETQYF. Here the CDR3 DNA reads TGTGCCAGCAGTTTTAGCGGGAGTGAGGTAGAGACCCAGTACTTC.

There are a few counts of this clonotype. The chain couples TRBV5-1 to TRBJ1-5; possibly TRBD1 for D (5 bases). V was cut by 3 bases and J by 4 bases, with 14 bases left in between. The CDR3 runs 15 residues. Per germline, CDR1 SGHRS and CDR2 YFSETQ. For the CDR3, the DNA is TGCGCCAGCAGCTCGACTACAAGGGGTAATCAGCCCCAGCATTTT. This gives the protein CASSSTTRGNQPQHF.

This clonotype was counted a few times. A much larger clone lies one base from this, so it may be a read error. The chain recombines TRBV7-2 with TRBJ2-2; 12 positions agree with TRBD2. Germline CDR1 is SGHTA and CDR2 is FQGNSA. With 1 base clipped from V and 5 bases from J, the junction kept 5 bases outside the gene matches. The CDR3 is 17 amino acids. This CDR3 is CASSLVLTSGGTGELFF. CDR3 bases: TGTGCCAGCAGCTTAGTCCTAACTAGCGGGGGGACCGGGGAGCTGTTTTTT.

With regard to this clonotype: This likely comes from a read error, as the CDR3 has no conserved phenylalanine or tryptophan at its end. The chain has TRBV11-2 and TRBJ2-3, with a weak D call TRBD2 (6 bases). CDR1 and CDR2 from the germline V gene are SGHAT and FQNNGV. The CDR3 is made up of 16 amino acids. With 0 bases removed from V and 2 bases from J, the gap between germline ends came to 12 bases. The CDR3 spells CASSLDGSGSTDTQYL. DNA for the CDR3: TGTGCCAGCAGCTTAGATGGGAGCGGGTCCACAGATACGCAGTATCTT.

This rearrangement joins TRBV6-1 to TRBJ1-3; D is undetermined. The CDR3 consists of 16 residues. Trimming took 5 bases from V and 3 from J, leaving 17 bases between them. Germline CDR1 and CDR2: MNHNS and SASEGT. In DNA form, the CDR3 reads TGTGCCAGCAGTCGCTTGGGAGGGTTGAGTGGAAACACCATATATTTT. Protein: CASSRLGGLSGNTIYF.

This clonotype was observed at least ten times. The chain recombines TRBV29-1 with TRBJ2-1, with D perhaps matching TRBD2 (6 bases). V lost 5 bases and J lost 9, with 17 bases in between. CDR3 length: 13 residues. The germline CDR1 and CDR2 sequences are SQVTM and ANQGSEA. This CDR3 reads CSVPTGAVGEQFF. The CDR3 DNA is TGCAGCGTTCCAACGGGAGCGGTAGGTGAGCAGTTCTTC.

In its sample, this clonotype was seen many times. The J gene is TRBJ2-3, the V gene TRBV28; D is unresolved. The germline CDR1 and CDR2 sequences are MDHEN and SYDVKM. V shed 8 bases and J shed 3 bases, with 21 bases lying between them. This CDR3 is built from 16 residues. CDR3 bases: TGTGCCAGCGCCGGTCTCACCGGTCGCGGAACAGATACGCAGTATTTT. This translates into CASAGLTGRGTDTQYF.

In this sample, this clonotype turned up many times. This chain uses TRBV18 with TRBJ1-1, with D hard to call. Germline CDR1 is KGHSH and CDR2 is LQKENI. V lost 5 bases to trimming and J lost 1 base, with 8 bases between them. The CDR3 has 13 residues. CDR3 nucleotide sequence: TGTGCCAGCTCAATCCGGGCGAACACTGAAGCTTTCTTT. Translation gives CASSIRANTEAFF.

Only a few counts were recorded for this clonotype. The genes are TRBV20-1 and TRBJ2-7; D is possibly TRBD2 (6 bases). CDR1 is DFQATT, CDR2 SNEGSKA, per germline (reference sequence). V dropped 2 bases and J dropped 2 bases, with 13 bases sitting between them. CDR3 size: 14 residues. CDR3 sequence reads: CSARSTGVAYEQYF. CDR3 bases: TGCAGTGCTAGATCAACGGGAGTGGCCTACGAGCAGTACTTC.

This clonotype was counted many times. The chain is built from TRBV11-2 and TRBJ2-7; no reliable D call. The CDR3 length is 14 residues. Germline V gene sequence: CDR1 SGHAT, CDR2 FQNNGV. Trimming pared 2 bases from V and 4 bases from J, leaving 12 bases between. CDR3 sequence reads: CASSLNGLFYEQYF. The CDR3 nucleotides read TGTGCCAGCAGCTTAAATGGCCTCTTTTACGAGCAGTACTTC.

This clonotype was seen ten or more times. This rearrangement joins TRBV20-1 to TRBJ2-1, with TRBD2 matching 9 bases. The CDR3 has 17 residues. V dropped 1 base and J dropped 5; count of bases not matched to a gene: 12. Germline CDR1 is DFQATT and CDR2 is SNEGSKA (reference sequence). The CDR3 spells CSARALFSGGINNEQFF. The CDR3 DNA reads as TGCAGTGCTAGAGCTCTCTTTAGCGGGGGAATAAACAATGAGCAGTTCTTC.

This clonotype was found many times. V usage is TRBV6-1 and J usage is TRBJ2-1; no reliable D call. Trimming took off 8 bases at V and 5 bases at J, with 10 bases between the two ends. The CDR3 loop spans 12 amino acids. CDR1 is MNHNS and CDR2 is SASEGT in the germline V gene. CDR3 bases: TGTGCCAGCGCCCACGGGCACAATGAGCAGTTCTTC. Residues: CASAHGHNEQFF.

This clonotype was picked up many times. The chain links TRBV30 to TRBJ2-7; TRBD1 might be the D (6 bases). V lost 0 bases and J lost 3, with 15 bases in between. Germline V lookup: CDR1 GTSNPN, CDR2 SVGIG (reference sequence). The CDR3 runs 15 residues. CDR3 amino acids: CAWSVRDTESYEQYF. Written as DNA, the CDR3 is TGTGCCTGGAGTGTCCGGGACACCGAAAGCTACGAGCAGTACTTC.

This clonotype showed up just a few times. A much more abundant neighbour one base away suggests this may be a read error. J is TRBJ2-5 and V is TRBV7-2, with 11 positions matching TRBD1. Losses at the gene ends were 5 bases for V and 5 bases for J; bases not matched to a gene: 7. Per the germline V gene, CDR1 is SGHTA and CDR2 is FQGNSA. This CDR3 has 15 residues. The CDR3 sequence is CASSPWTGGPETQYF. The CDR3 DNA reads TGTGCCAGCAGCCCCTGGACAGGGGGCCCGGAGACCCAGTACTTC.